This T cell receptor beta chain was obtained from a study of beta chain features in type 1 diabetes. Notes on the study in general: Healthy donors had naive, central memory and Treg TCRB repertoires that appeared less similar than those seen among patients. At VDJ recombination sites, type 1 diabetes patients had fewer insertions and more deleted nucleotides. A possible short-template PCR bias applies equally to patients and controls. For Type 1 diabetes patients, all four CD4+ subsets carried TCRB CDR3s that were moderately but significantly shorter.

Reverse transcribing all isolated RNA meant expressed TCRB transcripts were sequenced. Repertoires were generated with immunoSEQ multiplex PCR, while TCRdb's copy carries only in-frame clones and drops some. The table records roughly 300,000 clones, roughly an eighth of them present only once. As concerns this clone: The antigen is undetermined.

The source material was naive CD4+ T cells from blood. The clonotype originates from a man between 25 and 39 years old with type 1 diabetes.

The CDR3 sequence is CASSHLGAGEETQYF. The CDR3 DNA is TGTGCCAGCAGCCACCTGGGAGCGGGAGAAGAGACCCAGTACTTC. This rearrangement joins TRBV7-3 to TRBJ2-5; TRBD2 aligns across 8 bases. Per germline, CDR1 SGHTA and CDR2 FQGTGA. V lost 5 bases, J lost 3 bases, and 8 bases stayed unmatched. The length of the CDR3 is 15 residues.